These T cell receptor beta chains were read from a single sample in a study of blood T cell repertoires in COVID-19. Clones were read by immunoSEQ multiplex PCR, and TCRdb kept only the in-frame ones, dropping some. The data contain roughly 70,000 clones, 84% of them singletons. The sequencing input was peripheral blood. These TCRs come from a woman aged 60-75 years with acute or convalescent COVID-19. Each CDR3 is given with its conserved first and last residue. Fields, in order: J gene, clone size, D gene, V gene, CDR3 protein, CDR3 DNA. D genes are given only for firm matches. Rows may omit the clone size; those that give it use once, few, many or a size class.

j_call: TRBJ1-4
clone_size: .
d_call: TRBD1
v_call: TRBV10-3
cdr3_aa: CAISEREGGEEKLFF
cdr3_nt: TGTGCCATCAGTGAGAGGGAAGGGGGCGAAGAAAAACTGTTTTTT

j_call: TRBJ1-2
clone_size: .
d_call: .
v_call: TRBV5-1
cdr3_aa: CASSAGGNYGYTF
cdr3_nt: TGCGCCAGCAGCGCTGGCGGCAACTATGGCTACACCTTC

j_call: TRBJ1-5
clone_size: .
d_call: TRBD1
v_call: TRBV5-1
cdr3_aa: CASSLGQGGHQPQHF
cdr3_nt: TGCGCCAGCAGCTTGGGACAGGGTGGCCATCAGCCCCAGCATTTT

j_call: TRBJ2-3
clone_size: .
d_call: TRBD1
v_call: TRBV7-3
cdr3_aa: CASSLLGGEGTDTQYF
cdr3_nt: TGTGCCAGCAGCTTACTAGGGGGCGAGGGCACAGATACGCAGTATTTT

j_call: TRBJ1-6
clone_size: once
d_call: .
v_call: TRBV6-5
cdr3_aa: CASSRSGPGDSPLHF
cdr3_nt: TGTGCCAGCAGCCGTTCGGGGCCGGGGGATTCACCCCTCCACTTT

j_call: TRBJ2-7
clone_size: .
d_call: TRBD2
v_call: TRBV10-3
cdr3_aa: CATLTSGGSFYEQYF
cdr3_nt: TGTGCCACCCTGACTAGCGGGGGGTCTTTCTACGAGCAGTACTTC

j_call: TRBJ2-1
clone_size: .
d_call: TRBD2
v_call: TRBV5-6
cdr3_aa: CASSSLSGDYNEQFF
cdr3_nt: TGTGCCAGCAGCTCCCTTAGCGGGGACTACAATGAGCAGTTCTTC

j_call: TRBJ2-5
clone_size: .
d_call: .
v_call: TRBV4-1
cdr3_aa: CASSQDPGGGLQETQYF
cdr3_nt: TGCGCCAGCAGCCAAGATCCGGGAGGGGGCCTACAAGAGACCCAGTACTTC

j_call: TRBJ2-7
clone_size: .
d_call: .
v_call: TRBV5-1
cdr3_aa: CASSLGLPTDEQYF
cdr3_nt: TGCGCCAGCAGCTTGGGTCTTCCGACAGACGAGCAGTACTTC

j_call: TRBJ1-3
clone_size: .
d_call: .
v_call: TRBV7-9
cdr3_aa: CASSPPGRGNTIYF
cdr3_nt: TGTGCCAGCAGCCCCCCAGGGCGAGGAAACACCATATATTTT

j_call: TRBJ1-6
clone_size: .
d_call: .
v_call: TRBV11-2
cdr3_aa: CASSHRDGLGYSPLHF
cdr3_nt: TGTGCCAGCAGCCACAGGGACGGGCTCGGGTACTCACCCCTCCACTTT

j_call: TRBJ1-5
clone_size: once
d_call: .
v_call: TRBV1
cdr3_aa: CTSSLKPRDRGNQPQHF
cdr3_nt: TGCACCAGCAGCCTTAAGCCTCGGGACAGGGGCAATCAGCCCCAGCATTTT

j_call: TRBJ1-6
clone_size: .
d_call: .
v_call: TRBV7-6
cdr3_aa: CASSLKVQGGSPLHF
cdr3_nt: TGTGCCAGCAGCTTAAAGGTACAGGGCGGATCACCCCTCCACTTT

j_call: TRBJ2-2
clone_size: few
d_call: TRBD2
v_call: TRBV9
cdr3_aa: CASSVLAGVANTGELFF
cdr3_nt: TGTGCCAGCAGCGTACTAGCGGGGGTTGCGAACACCGGGGAGCTGTTTTTT

j_call: TRBJ2-3
clone_size: .
d_call: TRBD2
v_call: TRBV19
cdr3_aa: CASSPRTSGAQYF
cdr3_nt: TGTGCCAGTAGTCCCCGGACTAGTGGGGCGCAGTATTTT

j_call: TRBJ2-2
clone_size: few
d_call: TRBD2
v_call: TRBV5-1
cdr3_aa: CASRTSGGIGELFF
cdr3_nt: TGCGCCAGCAGGACTAGCGGGGGGATCGGGGAGCTGTTTTTT

j_call: TRBJ1-1
clone_size: .
d_call: .
v_call: TRBV2
cdr3_aa: CASFSDSVVSVAFF
cdr3_nt: TGTGCCAGCTTTTCTGACAGCGTGGTGTCGGTAGCTTTCTTT

j_call: TRBJ1-1
clone_size: once
d_call: .
v_call: TRBV5-1
cdr3_aa: CASSLEQLNTEAFF
cdr3_nt: TGCGCCAGCAGCTTGGAGCAATTGAACACTGAAGCTTTCTTT

j_call: TRBJ1-2
clone_size: .
d_call: .
v_call: TRBV4-1
cdr3_aa: CASSQDPRSNYGYTF
cdr3_nt: TGCGCCAGCAGCCAAGATCCGAGGAGCAACTATGGCTACACCTTC

j_call: TRBJ1-5
clone_size: .
d_call: .
v_call: TRBV9
cdr3_aa: CASSLSGNQPQHF
cdr3_nt: TGTGCCAGCAGCCTCTCAGGTAATCAGCCCCAGCATTTT

j_call: TRBJ1-1
clone_size: .
d_call: TRBD1
v_call: TRBV7-9
cdr3_aa: CASSSSKGQGAGEAFF
cdr3_nt: TGTGCCAGCAGCTCGTCCAAGGGACAGGGGGCGGGAGAAGCTTTCTTT

j_call: TRBJ2-7
clone_size: .
d_call: .
v_call: TRBV4-1
cdr3_aa: CASSQGEGGSYEQYF
cdr3_nt: TGCGCCAGCAGCCAGGGGGAGGGGGGCTCCTACGAGCAGTACTTC

j_call: TRBJ1-5
clone_size: .
d_call: TRBD1
v_call: TRBV6-5
cdr3_aa: CASTGDRRYQPQHF
cdr3_nt: TGTGCCAGCACTGGGGACAGGAGATATCAGCCCCAGCATTTT

j_call: TRBJ1-1
clone_size: .
d_call: TRBD1
v_call: TRBV5-1
cdr3_aa: CASSLGTEEAFF
cdr3_nt: TGCGCCAGCAGCCTCGGGACAGAAGAAGCTTTCTTT

j_call: TRBJ2-4
clone_size: .
d_call: .
v_call: TRBV6-5
cdr3_aa: CASSTKNIQYF
cdr3_nt: TGTGCCAGCAGTACTAAAAACATTCAGTACTTC

j_call: TRBJ2-2
clone_size: .
d_call: .
v_call: TRBV27
cdr3_aa: CASSPVATGELFF
cdr3_nt: TGTGCCAGCAGCCCGGTTGCCACCGGGGAGCTGTTTTTT

j_call: TRBJ2-2
clone_size: .
d_call: .
v_call: TRBV29-1
cdr3_aa: CSVGTGFTGELFF
cdr3_nt: TGCAGCGTTGGAACAGGGTTCACCGGGGAGCTGTTTTTT

j_call: TRBJ1-1
clone_size: .
d_call: TRBD1
v_call: TRBV18
cdr3_aa: CASSETGGSGEAFF
cdr3_nt: TGTGCCAGCTCCGAGACAGGGGGCAGCGGTGAAGCTTTCTTT

j_call: TRBJ2-1
clone_size: .
d_call: TRBD2
v_call: TRBV10-3
cdr3_aa: CAISGGLAGGEVLFF
cdr3_nt: TGTGCCATCAGTGGCGGACTAGCGGGGGGGGAAGTGCTGTTCTTC

j_call: TRBJ1-2
clone_size: .
d_call: .
v_call: TRBV9
cdr3_aa: CASSVNRVSHSYGYTF
cdr3_nt: TGTGCCAGCAGCGTGAACAGGGTATCGCACTCCTATGGCTACACCTTC

j_call: TRBJ1-2
clone_size: .
d_call: .
v_call: TRBV11-2
cdr3_aa: CASSADRNYGYTF
cdr3_nt: TGTGCCAGCAGCGCAGACAGAAACTATGGCTACACCTTC

j_call: TRBJ2-5
clone_size: .
d_call: TRBD2
v_call: TRBV15
cdr3_aa: CATSRDLAGEETQYF
cdr3_nt: TGTGCCACCAGCAGAGATCTAGCGGGAGAAGAGACCCAGTACTTC

j_call: TRBJ2-1
clone_size: .
d_call: TRBD2
v_call: TRBV9
cdr3_aa: CASRASGIYNEQFF
cdr3_nt: TGTGCCAGCAGGGCTAGCGGGATATACAATGAGCAGTTCTTC

j_call: TRBJ1-3
clone_size: .
d_call: .
v_call: TRBV6-2/TRBV6-3
cdr3_aa: CASSYEGVSGNTIYF
cdr3_nt: TGTGCCAGCAGTTACGAGGGGGTCTCTGGAAACACCATATATTTT

j_call: TRBJ1-2
clone_size: .
d_call: TRBD1
v_call: TRBV7-2
cdr3_aa: CASNPGTGGLGYGYTF
cdr3_nt: TGTGCCAGCAATCCCGGGACAGGGGGCTTAGGGTATGGCTACACCTTC

j_call: TRBJ1-2
clone_size: .
d_call: .
v_call: TRBV6-5
cdr3_aa: CASRTLAEGVGYTF
cdr3_nt: TGTGCCAGCAGAACTCTGGCCGAGGGGGTTGGCTACACCTTC

j_call: TRBJ2-5
clone_size: .
d_call: .
v_call: TRBV18
cdr3_aa: CASSPPGAGQETQYF
cdr3_nt: TGTGCCAGCTCACCACCGGGCGCAGGGCAAGAGACCCAGTACTTC

j_call: TRBJ2-5
clone_size: .
d_call: TRBD2
v_call: TRBV7-3
cdr3_aa: CASSFTSGAQETQYF
cdr3_nt: TGTGCCAGCAGCTTTACTAGCGGGGCCCAAGAGACCCAGTACTTC

j_call: TRBJ1-1
clone_size: .
d_call: .
v_call: TRBV19
cdr3_aa: CASWDRTGLKGVKAFF
cdr3_nt: TGTGCCAGTTGGGACCGTACGGGACTCAAAGGGGTGAAAGCTTTCTTT

j_call: TRBJ2-7
clone_size: few
d_call: .
v_call: TRBV5-1
cdr3_aa: CASSLFSHSSYEQYF
cdr3_nt: TGCGCCAGCAGCTTGTTTAGCCATAGCTCCTACGAGCAGTACTTC

j_call: TRBJ2-7
clone_size: .
d_call: .
v_call: TRBV5-1
cdr3_aa: CASSAGQYYEQYF
cdr3_nt: TGCGCCAGCAGCGCGGGACAGTACTACGAGCAGTACTTC

j_call: TRBJ1-4
clone_size: .
d_call: .
v_call: TRBV6-5
cdr3_aa: CASSYSHADNEKLFF
cdr3_nt: TGTGCCAGCAGTTACAGCCACGCCGATAATGAAAAACTGTTTTTT

j_call: TRBJ1-2
clone_size: once
d_call: .
v_call: TRBV19
cdr3_aa: CASNTPGGNYGYTF
cdr3_nt: TGTGCCAGTAACACCCCAGGAGGCAACTATGGCTACACCTTC

j_call: TRBJ1-6
clone_size: few
d_call: .
v_call: TRBV30
cdr3_aa: CAWCAGNNSPLHF
cdr3_nt: TGTGCCTGGTGTGCGGGGAACAATTCACCCCTCCACTTT

j_call: TRBJ1-2
clone_size: .
d_call: .
v_call: TRBV5-4
cdr3_aa: CASTNSQGIYGYTF
cdr3_nt: TGTGCCAGCACCAACTCCCAGGGGATCTATGGCTACACCTTC

j_call: TRBJ2-7
clone_size: once
d_call: TRBD1
v_call: TRBV4-2
cdr3_aa: CASSPSGTGGTYEQYF
cdr3_nt: TGTGCCAGCAGCCCCTCCGGGACAGGGGGAACCTACGAGCAGTACTTC

j_call: TRBJ2-3
clone_size: .
d_call: TRBD2
v_call: TRBV9
cdr3_aa: CASSGNPLAGGPDTQYF
cdr3_nt: TGTGCCAGCAGCGGCAACCCTCTGGCGGGGGGGCCAGATACGCAGTATTTT

j_call: TRBJ1-2
clone_size: .
d_call: TRBD1
v_call: TRBV2
cdr3_aa: CASSGQGGYGYTF
cdr3_nt: TGTGCCAGCAGTGGGCAGGGGGGTTATGGCTACACCTTC

j_call: TRBJ2-5
clone_size: .
d_call: TRBD2
v_call: TRBV5-1
cdr3_aa: CASSPRTSGVVETQYF
cdr3_nt: TGCGCCAGCAGCCCGAGGACTAGCGGGGTCGTAGAGACCCAGTACTTC

j_call: TRBJ1-1
clone_size: .
d_call: .
v_call: TRBV9
cdr3_aa: CASSVAPGINTEAFF
cdr3_nt: TGTGCCAGCAGCGTGGCGCCGGGTATTAACACTGAAGCTTTCTTT

j_call: TRBJ2-5
clone_size: once
d_call: TRBD1
v_call: TRBV7-6
cdr3_aa: CASSFGTGGLPPLQETQYF
cdr3_nt: TGTGCCAGCAGCTTTGGGACAGGGGGCCTTCCACCCCTACAAGAGACCCAGTACTTC

j_call: TRBJ1-4
clone_size: .
d_call: .
v_call: TRBV9
cdr3_aa: CASSNHAGANEKLFF
cdr3_nt: TGTGCCAGCAGCAACCACGCAGGGGCTAATGAAAAACTGTTTTTT